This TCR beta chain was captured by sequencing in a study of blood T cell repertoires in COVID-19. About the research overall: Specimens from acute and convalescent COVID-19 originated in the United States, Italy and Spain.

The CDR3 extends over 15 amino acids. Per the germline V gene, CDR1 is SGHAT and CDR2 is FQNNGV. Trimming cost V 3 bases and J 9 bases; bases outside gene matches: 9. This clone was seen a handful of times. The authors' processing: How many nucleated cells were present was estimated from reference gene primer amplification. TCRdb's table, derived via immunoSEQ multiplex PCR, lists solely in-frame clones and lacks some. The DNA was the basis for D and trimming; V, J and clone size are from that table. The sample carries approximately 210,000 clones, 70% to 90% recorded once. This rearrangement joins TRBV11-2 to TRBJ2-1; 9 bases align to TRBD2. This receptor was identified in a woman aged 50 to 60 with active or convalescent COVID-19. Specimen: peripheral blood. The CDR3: CASSFGIAGEVEQFF. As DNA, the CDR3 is TGTGCCAGCAGCTTCGGAATAGCGGGAGAGGTTGAGCAGTTCTTC.